What follows are 12 T cell receptor beta chains derived from one specimen sequenced in a study of cytomegalovirus exposure and HLA in healthy donors. This PCR relied on a set of 60 Vbeta primers and 13 Jbeta primers. The assay was immunoSEQ multiplex PCR, and TCRdb's table has in-frame clones only and misses some. The sample shows more than 80,000 clones, around 79% of them seen only once. Sequencing was performed on PBMCs. The receptors come from a female donor in good health and CMV-seropositive.

V usage is TRBV6-1 and J usage is TRBJ1-2, with D maybe TRBD1 (5 bases). Between the trimmed V and J ends, which lost 2 bases and 4 bases, there was a span of 14 bases. The CDR3 contains 15 residues. Per the germline V gene, CDR1 is MNHNS and CDR2 is SASEGT. In nucleotides, the CDR3 is TGTGCCAGCAGTGAATCGGGAGGGGCCTCCTATGGCTACACCTTC. This gives the protein CASSESGGASYGYTF.

The chain couples TRBV5-1 to TRBJ2-3; D remains ambiguous. Germline CDR1 SGHRS, CDR2 YFSETQ. The CDR3 runs to 14 residues. Trimming cost V 4 bases and J 2 bases, with 11 bases left between them. CDR3 region: CASSQTRFTDTQYF. CDR3 sequence (DNA): TGCGCCAGCAGCCAAACACGTTTCACAGATACGCAGTATTTT.

A single count supports this clone. The chain joins TRBV4-1 to TRBJ1-2; TRBD1 matches at 7 bases. The CDR3 contains 19 residues. V was pared by 0 bases and J by 4 bases, with 17 bases of the junction left unmatched. Germline V gene sequence: CDR1 MGHRA, CDR2 YSYEKL. The CDR3 is CASSQDAVSRDRHTYGYTF. The DNA for the CDR3 is TGCGCCAGCAGCCAAGACGCCGTGTCCCGGGACAGACACACCTATGGCTACACCTTC.

The gene calls are TRBV5-1 and TRBJ1-2; D call uncertain. The length of the CDR3 is 14 residues. Trimming took off 0 bases at V and 4 bases at J, with 10 bases between the two ends. The germline V gene has CDR1 SGHRS and CDR2 YFSETQ. For the CDR3, the DNA is TGCGCCAGCAGCTTGGATGGGCCTTTCTATGGCTACACCTTC. It translates to CASSLDGPFYGYTF. The variable domain in full, completed from reference TRBV5-1 and TRBJ1-2, reads KAGVTQTPRYLIKTRGQQVTLSCSPISGHRSVSWYQQTPGQGLQFLFEYFSETQRNKGNFPGRFSGRQFSNSRSEMNVSTLELGDSALYLCASSLDGPFYGYTFGSGTRLTVV.

The genes are TRBV19 and TRBJ1-2, with a possible D match to TRBD1 (5 bases). With 5 bases removed from V and 4 bases from J, the gap between germline ends came to 8 bases. Germline loops: CDR1 LNHDA, CDR2 SQIVND (reference sequence). This CDR3 has 12 amino acids. As DNA, the CDR3 is TGTGCCAGTAGTCCAGGGATCTATGGCTACACCTTC. This codes for CASSPGIYGYTF.

The chain employs TRBV7-2 and TRBJ2-7; D not certain. The CDR3 runs to 16 residues. Trimming removed 2 bases at V and 7 bases at J, with 21 bases between. CDR1 is SGHTA, CDR2 FQGNSA, per germline. The DNA of the CDR3 is TGTGCCAGCAGCTTAAACTCCCAACCCCCATTGTTGGAGCAGTACTTC. Translating it yields CASSLNSQPPLLEQYF. The whole variable domain, filled in from reference TRBV7-2 and TRBJ2-7, reads GAGVSQSPSNKVTEKGKDVELRCDPISGHTALYWYRQSLGQGLEFLIYFQGNSAPDKSGLPSDRFSAERTGGSVSTLTIQRTQQEDSAVYLCASSLNSQPPLLEQYFGPGTRLTVT.

The gene calls are TRBV11-2 and TRBJ1-5; D gene unclear. V was shortened by 11 bases and J by 6 bases, with 17 bases between the two germline ends. The CDR3 totals 13 residues. Germline CDR1 is SGHAT and CDR2 is FQNNGV. CDR3 region: CASGLSPGQPQHF. CDR3 nucleotides: TGTGCCTCTGGACTATCCCCGGGTCAGCCCCAGCATTTT.

A few counts support this clone. The chain recombines TRBV25-1 with TRBJ2-1, with 7 bases fitting TRBD1. This CDR3 spans 14 amino acids. J was trimmed by 4 bases and V by 5 bases; bases with no gene match: 5. CDR1 is MGHDK, CDR2 SYGVNS, per germline. The CDR3 sequence: CASSTGTAYNEQFF. CDR3 bases: TGTGCCAGCAGTACCGGGACAGCTTACAATGAGCAGTTCTTC.

J is TRBJ1-3 and V is TRBV2, with a possible D match to TRBD1 (6 bases). Germline V gene lookup returns CDR1 SNHLY and CDR2 FYNNEI. V lost 4 bases, J lost 0 bases, and 10 bases lay in between. The length of the CDR3 is 15 residues. DNA for the CDR3: TGTGCCAGCAGTGTGAGGGGGACCTCTGGAAACACCATATATTTT. Its translation: CASSVRGTSGNTIYF.

This chain connects TRBV10-2 to TRBJ1-1, with D unresolved. From germline, CDR1 is WSHSY and CDR2 SAAADI. CDR3 length equals 14 residues. V was clipped by 3 bases and J by 0 bases, with 8 bases between them. The CDR3 DNA sequence: TGCGCCAGCAGTGATGGGCAGGTGAACACTGAAGCTTTCTTT. It yields the protein CASSDGQVNTEAFF.

This chain joins TRBV4-2 and TRBJ1-3; no firm D call. There are 12 residues in the CDR3. Trimming shortened V by 0 bases and J by 11 bases, and 8 bases separated the two germline ends. The germline gives CDR1 LGHNA, CDR2 YNFKEQ. CDR3: CASSQEGVAIYF. Here the CDR3 DNA reads TGTGCCAGCAGCCAAGAGGGAGTAGCCATATATTTT.

The chain joins TRBV30 to TRBJ2-1; 15 positions match TRBD2. Germline CDR1 reads GTSNPN; CDR2 reads SVGIG (reference sequence). The CDR3 runs 15 residues. Trimming cost V 5 bases and J 7 bases; bases outside gene matches: 6. CDR3 loop: CAWDRGTSGGNEQFF. The CDR3 DNA is TGTGCCTGGGACAGGGGGACTAGCGGGGGGAATGAGCAGTTCTTC.